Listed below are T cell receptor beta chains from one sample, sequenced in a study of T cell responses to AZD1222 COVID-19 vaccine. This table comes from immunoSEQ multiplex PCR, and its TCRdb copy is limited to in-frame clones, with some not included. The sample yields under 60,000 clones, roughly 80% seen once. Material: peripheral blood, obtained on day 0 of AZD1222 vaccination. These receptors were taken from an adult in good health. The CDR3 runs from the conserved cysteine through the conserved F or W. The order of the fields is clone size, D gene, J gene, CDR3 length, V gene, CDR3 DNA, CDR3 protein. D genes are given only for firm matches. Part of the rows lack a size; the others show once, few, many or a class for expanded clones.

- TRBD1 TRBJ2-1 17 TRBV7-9 TGTGCCAGCAGCTCGGACAGGGGGGCTCGAAACTACAATGAGCAGTTCTTC CASSSDRGARNYNEQFF
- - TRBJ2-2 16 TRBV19 TGTGCCAGTAGTATTCATCAGGGCCTGAACACCGGGGAGCTGTTTTTT CASSIHQGLNTGELFF
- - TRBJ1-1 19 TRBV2 TGTGCCAGCAGCGAGTACGGACACCTATTATCACGGATGAACACTGAAGCTTTCTTT CASSEYGHLLSRMNTEAFF
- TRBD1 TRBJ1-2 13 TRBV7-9 TGTGCCAGCAGCCTAGGGGGCCTCTATGGCTACACCTTC CASSLGGLYGYTF
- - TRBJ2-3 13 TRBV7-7 TGTGCCAGCAGCTTCGGCACGCTGGATACGCAGTATTTT CASSFGTLDTQYF
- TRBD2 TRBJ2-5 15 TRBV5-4 TGTGCCAGCAGCCCCGGACTAGCGGACGGTGAGACCCAGTACTTC CASSPGLADGETQYF
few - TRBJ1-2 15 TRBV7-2 TGTGCCAGCAGCTTAGCGGGGGGATTTAACTATGGCTACACCTTC CASSLAGGFNYGYTF
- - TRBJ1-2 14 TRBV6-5 TGTGCCAGCAGTCCACTCCAGACTAACTATGGCTACACCTTC CASSPLQTNYGYTF
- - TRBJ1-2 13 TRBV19 TGTGCCAGTAGTATGGGGACTAACTATGGCTACACCTTC CASSMGTNYGYTF
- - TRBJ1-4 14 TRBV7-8 TGTGCCAGCAGCGGCACCGCAACTAATGAAAAACTGTTTTTT CASSGTATNEKLFF
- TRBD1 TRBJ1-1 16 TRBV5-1 TGCGCCAGCAGCTTGGGGACAGGGGGCTTTGGCACTGAAGCTTTCTTT CASSLGTGGFGTEAFF
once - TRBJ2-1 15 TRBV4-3 TGCGCCAGCAGCCAAGAAGGCCTGGACGACCGTGAGCAGTTCTTC CASSQEGLDDREQFF
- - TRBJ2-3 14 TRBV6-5 TGTGCCAGCAGGCCAGGTCGCCCCGCAGATACGCAGTATTTT CASRPGRPADTQYF
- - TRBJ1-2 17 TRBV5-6 TGTGCCAGCAGTTGGTGGGGGGGGACTTCCCCTAACTATGGCTACACCTTC CASSWWGGTSPNYGYTF
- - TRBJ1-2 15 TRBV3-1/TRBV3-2 TGTGCCAGCAGCCAAGACCGGGGGCGCGACTATGGCTACACCTTC CASSQDRGRDYGYTF
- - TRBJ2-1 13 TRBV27 TGTGCCAGCAGAACCGGGCCATACAATGAGCAGTTCTTC CASRTGPYNEQFF
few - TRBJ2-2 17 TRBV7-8 TGTGCCAGCAGCTTAGAGAGTCGCAGGTGGGGCGCCGGGGAGCTGTTTTTT CASSLESRRWGAGELFF
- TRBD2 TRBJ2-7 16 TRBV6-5 TGTGCCAGCAGTTCCGGGACTAGCGGGAGCTGGTACGAGCAGTACTTC CASSSGTSGSWYEQYF
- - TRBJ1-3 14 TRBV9 TGTGCCAGCAGCGCCCAGGGTTCTGGAAACACCATATATTTT CASSAQGSGNTIYF
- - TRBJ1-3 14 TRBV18 TGTGCCAGCTCACCACAGACCTCTGGAAACACCATATATTTT CASSPQTSGNTIYF
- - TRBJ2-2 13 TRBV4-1 TGCGCCAGCAGCCAAGAGGGATCCGGGGAGCTGTTTTTT CASSQEGSGELFF
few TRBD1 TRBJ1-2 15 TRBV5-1 TGCGCCAGCAGCCCCGAGCACGGGACAGGGGGTGGCTACACCTTC CASSPEHGTGGGYTF
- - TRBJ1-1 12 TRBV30 TGTGCCTGGAGTGTAGGGGGGTTTGAAGCTTTCTTT CAWSVGGFEAFF
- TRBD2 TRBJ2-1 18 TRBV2 TGTGCCAGCAGTACAACTAGCGGGAGGGTACGCTCCTACAATGAGCAGTTCTTC CASSTTSGRVRSYNEQFF
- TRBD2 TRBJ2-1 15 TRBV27 TGTGCCAGCAGTGCCGGGACTAGCGGGGTAAACGAGCAGTTCTTC CASSAGTSGVNEQFF
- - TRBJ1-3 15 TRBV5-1 TGCGCCAGCAGCTTGACAGTTTCCTCTGGAAACACCATATATTTT CASSLTVSSGNTIYF
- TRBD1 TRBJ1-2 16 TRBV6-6 TGTGCCAGCAGTTCGACGACAGGGGGCAAGGTATATGGCTACACCTTC CASSSTTGGKVYGYTF
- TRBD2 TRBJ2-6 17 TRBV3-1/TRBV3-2 TGTGCCAGCAGCCAAGAAGCGGGGGGGCCTGGGGCCAACGTCCTGACTTTC CASSQEAGGPGANVLTF
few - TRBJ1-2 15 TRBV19 TGTGCCAGTAGATACGATTATCCCCCCTCCTATGGCTACACCTTC CASRYDYPPSYGYTF
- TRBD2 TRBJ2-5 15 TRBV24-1 TGTGCCACCAGTGATCCTAGCGGAAGGGGAGAGACCCAGTACTTC CATSDPSGRGETQYF
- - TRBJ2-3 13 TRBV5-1 TGCGCCAGCAGCTTGTACTTTCAGGATACGCAGTATTTT CASSLYFQDTQYF
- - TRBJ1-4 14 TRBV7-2 TGTGCCAGCAGCTTAGCCAGGGACAATGAAAAACTGTTTTTT CASSLARDNEKLFF
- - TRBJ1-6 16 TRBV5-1 TGCGCCAGCAGCAACAGACCAGTCGTCAATAATTCACCCCTCCACTTT CASSNRPVVNNSPLHF
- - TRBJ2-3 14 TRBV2 TGTGCCAGCAGGCGGCAGGGTGGAACAGATACGCAGTATTTT CASRRQGGTDTQYF
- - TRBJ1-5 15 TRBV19 TGTGCCAGTAGTTTGGGGCAGGGGCGACATCAGCCCCAGCATTTT CASSLGQGRHQPQHF
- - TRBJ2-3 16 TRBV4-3 TGCGCCAGCAGCCAAGGAGGGGGGGCGAGTGCAGATACGCAGTATTTT CASSQGGGASADTQYF
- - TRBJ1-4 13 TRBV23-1 TGCGCCAGCAAGGCAGGGCCTAATGAAAAACTGTTTTTT CASKAGPNEKLFF
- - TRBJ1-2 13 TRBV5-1 TGCGCCAGCAGCTTGAACAGATTAGTTGGCTACACCTTC CASSLNRLVGYTF
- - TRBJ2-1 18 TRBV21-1 TGTGCCAGCAACTCTCGGGTTTTAAAACAAGAGCGGTTTAATGAGCAGTTCTTC CASNSRVLKQERFNEQFF
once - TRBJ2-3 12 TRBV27 TGTGCCAGCAGTCACATTACAGATACGCAGTATTTT CASSHITDTQYF
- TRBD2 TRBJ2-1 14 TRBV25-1 TGTGCCAGTCACGAGGAACGGGAGGGCTATGAGCAGTTCTTC CASHEEREGYEQFF
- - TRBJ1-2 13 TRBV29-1 TGCAGCGTTGAGTCGGTAGGGAACTATGGCTACACCTTC CSVESVGNYGYTF
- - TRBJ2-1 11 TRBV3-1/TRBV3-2 TGTGCCAGCAGCCAAGACAATGAGCAGTTCTTC CASSQDNEQFF
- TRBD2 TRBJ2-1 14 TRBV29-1 TGCAGCGTTGTTAGGCTAGCGGGACTTAATGAGCAGTTCTTC CSVVRLAGLNEQFF
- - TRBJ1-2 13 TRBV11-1 TGTGCCAGCACGGGGCAGGGGACTTATGGCTACACCTTC CASTGQGTYGYTF
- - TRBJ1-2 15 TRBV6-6 TGTGCCAGCAGTACGCGCAGGGGAGGGTACGGTGGCTACACCTTC CASSTRRGGYGGYTF
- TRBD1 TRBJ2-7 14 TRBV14 TGTGCCAGCAGCCAGGACAGGGCCTCCTACGAGCAGTACTTC CASSQDRASYEQYF
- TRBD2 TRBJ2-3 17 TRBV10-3 TGTGCCATCCGCCAAGGGGTGTCTAGCGGGGGGTTCGATACGCAGTATTTT CAIRQGVSSGGFDTQYF
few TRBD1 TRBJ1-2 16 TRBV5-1 TGCGCCAGCAGCTTGTCACAGGGGATAGAGAACTATGGCTACACCTTC CASSLSQGIENYGYTF
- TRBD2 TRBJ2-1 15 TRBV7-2 TGTGCCAGCAGCTTGCCCTTGGGGGGGTACAATGAGCAGTTCTTC CASSLPLGGYNEQFF
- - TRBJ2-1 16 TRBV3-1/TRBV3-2 TGTGCCAGCAGCGGCCCAGGGGGAGGGCCCTACAATGAGCAGTTCTTC CASSGPGGGPYNEQFF
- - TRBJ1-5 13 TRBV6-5 TGTGCCAGCAGTAGGGTCCTGAATCAGCCCCAGCATTTT CASSRVLNQPQHF
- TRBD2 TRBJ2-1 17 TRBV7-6 TGTGCCAGCAGCTTAGAAGGCGGGGGGAACTCCTACAATGAGCAGTTCTTC CASSLEGGGNSYNEQFF
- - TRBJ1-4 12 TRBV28 TGTGCCAGCAGTTCGCGGGGTGAAAAACTGTTTTTT CASSSRGEKLFF
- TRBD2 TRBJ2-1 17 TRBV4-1 TGCGCCAGCAGCCAAGTCTGGGGGACTAGGAAAGACAATGAGCAGTTCTTC CASSQVWGTRKDNEQFF
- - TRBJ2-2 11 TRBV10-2 TGCGCCAGCCTAGTCACCGGGGAGCTGTTTTTT CASLVTGELFF